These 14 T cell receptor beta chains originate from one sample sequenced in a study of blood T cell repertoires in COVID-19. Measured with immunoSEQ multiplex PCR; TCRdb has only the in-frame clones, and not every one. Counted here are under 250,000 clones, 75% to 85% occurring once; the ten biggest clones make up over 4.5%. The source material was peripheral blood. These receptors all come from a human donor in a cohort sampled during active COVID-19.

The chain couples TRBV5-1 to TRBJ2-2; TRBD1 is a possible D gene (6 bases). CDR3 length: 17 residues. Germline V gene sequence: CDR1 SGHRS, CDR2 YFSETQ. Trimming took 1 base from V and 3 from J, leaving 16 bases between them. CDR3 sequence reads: CASSLSPGTSYTGELFF. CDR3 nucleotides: TGCGCCAGCAGCTTGTCGCCCGGGACAAGCTACACCGGGGAGCTGTTTTTT.

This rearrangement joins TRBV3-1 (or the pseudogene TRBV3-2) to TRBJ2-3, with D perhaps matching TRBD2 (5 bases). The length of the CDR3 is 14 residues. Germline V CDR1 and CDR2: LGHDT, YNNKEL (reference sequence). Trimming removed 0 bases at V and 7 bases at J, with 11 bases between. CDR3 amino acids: CASSQEVASNTQYF. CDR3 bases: TGTGCCAGCAGCCAAGAGGTAGCGTCAAATACGCAGTATTTT.

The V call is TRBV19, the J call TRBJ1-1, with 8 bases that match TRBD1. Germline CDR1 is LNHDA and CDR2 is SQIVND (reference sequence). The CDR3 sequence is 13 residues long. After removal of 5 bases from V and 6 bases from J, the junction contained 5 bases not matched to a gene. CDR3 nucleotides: TGTGCCAGTAGTGGTTACAGGGGGGCTGAAGCTTTCTTT. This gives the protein CASSGYRGAEAFF.

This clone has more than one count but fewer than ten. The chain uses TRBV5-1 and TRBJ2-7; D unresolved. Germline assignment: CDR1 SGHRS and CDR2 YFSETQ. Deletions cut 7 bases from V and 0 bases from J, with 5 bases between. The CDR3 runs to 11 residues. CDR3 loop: CASAGSYEQYF. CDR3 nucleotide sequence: TGCGCCAGCGCCGGCTCCTACGAGCAGTACTTC. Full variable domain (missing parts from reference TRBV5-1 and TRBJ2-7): KAGVTQTPRYLIKTRGQQVTLSCSPISGHRSVSWYQQTPGQGLQFLFEYFSETQRNKGNFPGRFSGRQFSNSRSEMNVSTLELGDSALYLCASAGSYEQYFGPGTRLTVT.

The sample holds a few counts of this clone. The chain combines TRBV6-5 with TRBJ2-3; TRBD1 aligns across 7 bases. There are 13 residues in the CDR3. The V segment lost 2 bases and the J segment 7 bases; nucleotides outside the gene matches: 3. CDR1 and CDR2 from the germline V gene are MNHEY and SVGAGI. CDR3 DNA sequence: TGTGCCAGCAGTTACGACAGGGAACATACGCAGTATTTT. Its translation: CASSYDREHTQYF.

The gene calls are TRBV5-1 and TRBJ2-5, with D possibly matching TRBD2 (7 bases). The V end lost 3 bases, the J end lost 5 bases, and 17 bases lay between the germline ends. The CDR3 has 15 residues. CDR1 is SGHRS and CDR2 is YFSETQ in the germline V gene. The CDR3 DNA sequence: TGCGCCAGCAGCTCGGACGGGGGGCGCTGGGAGACCCAGTACTTC. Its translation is CASSSDGGRWETQYF.

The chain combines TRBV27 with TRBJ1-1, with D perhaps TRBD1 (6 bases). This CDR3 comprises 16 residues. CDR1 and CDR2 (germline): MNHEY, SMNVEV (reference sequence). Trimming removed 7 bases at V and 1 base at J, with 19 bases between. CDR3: CASKEFTGIGNTEAFF. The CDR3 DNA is TGTGCCAGCAAGGAATTTACAGGGATAGGGAACACTGAAGCTTTCTTT.

CDR3 in amino acids: CASSQEELAVYNEQFF. CDR3 coding DNA: TGTGCCAGCAGCCAAGAGGAACTAGCGGTGTACAATGAGCAGTTCTTC. The chain links TRBV4-2 to TRBJ2-1; 8 bases fit TRBD2. Germline V gene sequence: CDR1 LGHNA, CDR2 YNFKEQ. Unmatched junction bases numbered 5, after V lost 0 bases and J lost 4 bases. This CDR3 has 16 amino acids.

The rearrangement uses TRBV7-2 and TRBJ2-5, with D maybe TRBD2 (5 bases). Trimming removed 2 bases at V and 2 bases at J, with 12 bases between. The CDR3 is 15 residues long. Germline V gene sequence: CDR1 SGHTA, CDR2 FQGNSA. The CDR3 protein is CASSLNGGGQETQYF. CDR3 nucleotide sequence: TGTGCCAGCAGCTTAAACGGCGGAGGTCAAGAGACCCAGTACTTC.

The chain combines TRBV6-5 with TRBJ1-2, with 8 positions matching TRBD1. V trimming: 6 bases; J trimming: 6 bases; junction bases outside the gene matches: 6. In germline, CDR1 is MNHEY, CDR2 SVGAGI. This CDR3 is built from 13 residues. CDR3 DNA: TGTGCCAGCAGCCGAGACAGGGGTAATGGCTACACCTTC. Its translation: CASSRDRGNGYTF.

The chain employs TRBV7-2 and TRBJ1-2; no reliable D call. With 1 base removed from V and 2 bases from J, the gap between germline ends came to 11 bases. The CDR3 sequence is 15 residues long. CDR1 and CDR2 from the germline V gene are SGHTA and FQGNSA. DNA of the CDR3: TGTGCCAGCAGCTTAGACTTTCAGGCGAACTATGGCTACACCTTC. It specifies CASSLDFQANYGYTF. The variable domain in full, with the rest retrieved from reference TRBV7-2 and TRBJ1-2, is GAGVSQSPSNKVTEKGKDVELRCDPISGHTALYWYRQSLGQGLEFLIYFQGNSAPDKSGLPSDRFSAERTGGSVSTLTIQRTQQEDSAVYLCASSLDFQANYGYTFGSGTRLTVV.

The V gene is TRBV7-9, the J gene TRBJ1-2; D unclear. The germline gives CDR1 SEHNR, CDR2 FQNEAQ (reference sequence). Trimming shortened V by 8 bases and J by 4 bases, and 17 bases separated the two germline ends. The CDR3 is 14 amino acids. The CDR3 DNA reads TGTGCCAGCCCGGTGAGAGGTATGGCCTATGGCTACACCTTC. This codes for CASPVRGMAYGYTF.

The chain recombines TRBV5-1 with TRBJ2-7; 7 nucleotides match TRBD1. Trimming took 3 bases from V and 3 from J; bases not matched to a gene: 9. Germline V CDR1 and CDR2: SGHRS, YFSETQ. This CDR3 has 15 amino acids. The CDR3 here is CASSSRQGLDYEQYF. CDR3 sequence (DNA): TGCGCCAGCAGCTCCCGACAGGGATTGGACTACGAGCAGTACTTC. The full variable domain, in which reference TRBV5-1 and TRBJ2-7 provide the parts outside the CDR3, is KAGVTQTPRYLIKTRGQQVTLSCSPISGHRSVSWYQQTPGQGLQFLFEYFSETQRNKGNFPGRFSGRQFSNSRSEMNVSTLELGDSALYLCASSSRQGLDYEQYFGPGTRLTVT.

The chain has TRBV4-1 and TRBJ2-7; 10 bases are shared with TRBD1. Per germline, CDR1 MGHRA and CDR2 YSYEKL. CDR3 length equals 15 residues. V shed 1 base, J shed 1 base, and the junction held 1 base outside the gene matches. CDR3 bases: TGCGCCAGCAGCCAAGGGGGACAGGGGTCCTACGAGCAGTACTTC. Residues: CASSQGGQGSYEQYF.